The rows below give T cell receptor beta chains drawn from one sample of a study of blood T cell repertoires in COVID-19. The data were produced by immunoSEQ multiplex PCR, yet TCRdb's version contains in-frame clones alone and is incomplete. Of 120,000 or so clones in the sample, over 60% were seen once. Sequencing used peripheral blood. The receptors here all came from a man aged 40-49 years with active or convalescent COVID-19. Both conserved end residues are part of each CDR3. A D gene is named only where the DNA matches it firmly. Part of the rows lack a size; the others show once, few, many or a class for expanded clones.

V gene	clone size	D gene	J gene	CDR3 protein	CDR3 DNA
TRBV4-1	.	.	TRBJ2-7	CASSPLGQSYEQYF	TGCGCCAGCAGCCCGCTTGGACAGAGCTACGAGCAGTACTTC
TRBV2	.	.	TRBJ1-2	CASKTKPNGLGGYTF	TGTGCCAGCAAAACAAAGCCTAACGGACTCGGGGGCTACACCTTC
TRBV5-1	.	TRBD1	TRBJ2-5	CASSLTGGRETQYF	TGCGCCAGCAGCCTGACAGGGGGCAGGGAGACCCAGTACTTC
TRBV11-2	.	TRBD1	TRBJ1-2	CASSLEGTGASYGYTF	TGTGCCAGCAGCTTAGAGGGGACAGGGGCCTCCTATGGCTACACCTTC
TRBV5-4	once	.	TRBJ1-2	CASSPGKRGYTF	TGTGCCAGCAGTCCAGGGAAGCGTGGCTACACCTTC
TRBV27	.	TRBD1	TRBJ1-1	CASRFWDSLNTEAFF	TGTGCCAGCAGATTCTGGGACAGCCTGAACACTGAAGCTTTCTTT
TRBV27	.	.	TRBJ2-3	CASTTPGKPDTQYF	TGTGCCAGCACCACACCGGGGAAACCCGATACGCAGTATTTT
TRBV10-1	once	.	TRBJ1-2	CASTGQTEGYTF	TGCGCCAGCACGGGTCAGACGGAGGGCTACACCTTC
TRBV5-8	.	.	TRBJ2-6	CASSFFVGDSGANVLTF	TGTGCCAGCAGCTTTTTTGTCGGAGACTCTGGGGCCAACGTCCTGACTTTC
TRBV5-6	.	.	TRBJ1-1	CASSSPGATEAFF	TGTGCCAGCAGCTCGCCGGGAGCCACTGAAGCTTTCTTT
TRBV10-1	.	TRBD2	TRBJ2-1	CASSEKASGYNEQFF	TGCGCCAGCAGTGAGAAGGCTAGCGGTTACAATGAGCAGTTCTTC
TRBV29-1	many	.	TRBJ2-7	CSADTGTVTYEQYF	TGCAGCGCTGATACCGGGACTGTTACCTACGAGCAGTACTTC
TRBV28	.	TRBD1	TRBJ2-7	CASSPPGQGGYEQYF	TGTGCCAGCAGTCCTCCGGGACAGGGGGGCTACGAGCAGTACTTC